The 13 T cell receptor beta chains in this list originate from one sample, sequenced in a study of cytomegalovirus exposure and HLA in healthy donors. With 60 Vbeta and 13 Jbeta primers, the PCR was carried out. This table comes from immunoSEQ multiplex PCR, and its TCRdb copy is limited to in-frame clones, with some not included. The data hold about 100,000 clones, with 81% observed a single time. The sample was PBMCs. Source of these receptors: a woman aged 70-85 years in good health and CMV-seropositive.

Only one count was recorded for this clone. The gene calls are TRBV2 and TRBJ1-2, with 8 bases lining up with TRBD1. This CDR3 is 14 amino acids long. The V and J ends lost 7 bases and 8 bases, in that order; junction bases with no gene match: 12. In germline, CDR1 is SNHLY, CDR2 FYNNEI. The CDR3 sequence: CASIGTGPTGGYTF. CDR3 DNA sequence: TGTGCCAGCATCGGGACAGGCCCAACGGGGGGCTACACCTTC.

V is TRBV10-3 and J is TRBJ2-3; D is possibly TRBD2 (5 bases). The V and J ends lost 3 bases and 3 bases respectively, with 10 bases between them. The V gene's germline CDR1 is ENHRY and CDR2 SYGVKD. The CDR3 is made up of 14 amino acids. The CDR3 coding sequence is TGTGCCATCAGTGACGAAACTAGAACAGATACGCAGTATTTT. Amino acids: CAISDETRTDTQYF.

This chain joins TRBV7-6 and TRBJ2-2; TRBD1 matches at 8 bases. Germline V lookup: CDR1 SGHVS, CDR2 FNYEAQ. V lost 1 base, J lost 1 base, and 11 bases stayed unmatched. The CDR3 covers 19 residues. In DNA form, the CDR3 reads TGTGCCAGCAGCTTAGTTAGTTTAAGTGGGACAGGGAACACCGGGGAGCTGTTTTTT. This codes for CASSLVSLSGTGNTGELFF.

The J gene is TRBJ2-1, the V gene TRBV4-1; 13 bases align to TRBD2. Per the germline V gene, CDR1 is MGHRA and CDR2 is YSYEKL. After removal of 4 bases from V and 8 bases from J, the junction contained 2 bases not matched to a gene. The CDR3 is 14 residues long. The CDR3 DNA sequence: TGCGCCAGCAGCCGACTAGCGGGAGGAGATGAGCAGTTCTTC. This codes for CASSRLAGGDEQFF.

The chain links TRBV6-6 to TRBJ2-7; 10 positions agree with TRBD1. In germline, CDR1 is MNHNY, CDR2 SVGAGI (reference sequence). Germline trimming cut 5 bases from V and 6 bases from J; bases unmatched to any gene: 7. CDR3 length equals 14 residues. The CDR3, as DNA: TGTGCCAGCAGTCCCGATGGGACAGGGGTCGAGCAGTACTTC. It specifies CASSPDGTGVEQYF.

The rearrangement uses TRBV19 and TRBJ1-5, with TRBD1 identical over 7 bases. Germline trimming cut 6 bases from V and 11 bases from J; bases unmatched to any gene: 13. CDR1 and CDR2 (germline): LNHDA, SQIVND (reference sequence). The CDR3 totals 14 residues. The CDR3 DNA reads TGTGCCAGTAGCGGGATCGACAGGGCCCTGACCCAGCATTTT. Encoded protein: CASSGIDRALTQHF.

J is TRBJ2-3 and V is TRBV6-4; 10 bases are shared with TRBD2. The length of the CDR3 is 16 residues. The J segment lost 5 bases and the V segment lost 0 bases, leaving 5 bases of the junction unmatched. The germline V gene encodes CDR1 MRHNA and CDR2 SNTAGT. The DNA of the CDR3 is TGTGCCAGCAGTGACTCACTAGCGGGAACTGTAGATACGCAGTATTTT. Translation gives CASSDSLAGTVDTQYF.

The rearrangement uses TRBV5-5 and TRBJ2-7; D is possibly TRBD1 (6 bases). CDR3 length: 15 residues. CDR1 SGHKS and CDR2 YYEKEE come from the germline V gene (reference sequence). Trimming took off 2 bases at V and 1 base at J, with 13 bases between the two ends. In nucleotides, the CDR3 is TGTGCCAGCAGCTTTCGGGCAGGGGAATCCTACGAGCAGTACTTC. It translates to CASSFRAGESYEQYF.

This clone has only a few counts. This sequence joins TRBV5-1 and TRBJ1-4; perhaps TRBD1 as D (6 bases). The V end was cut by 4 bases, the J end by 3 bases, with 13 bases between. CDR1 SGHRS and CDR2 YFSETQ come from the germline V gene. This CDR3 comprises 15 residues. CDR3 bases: TGCGCCAGCAGCCAAAGGACAGCTTCTAATGAAAAACTGTTTTTT. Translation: CASSQRTASNEKLFF. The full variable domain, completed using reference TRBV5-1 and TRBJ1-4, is KAGVTQTPRYLIKTRGQQVTLSCSPISGHRSVSWYQQTPGQGLQFLFEYFSETQRNKGNFPGRFSGRQFSNSRSEMNVSTLELGDSALYLCASSQRTASNEKLFFGSGTQLSVL.

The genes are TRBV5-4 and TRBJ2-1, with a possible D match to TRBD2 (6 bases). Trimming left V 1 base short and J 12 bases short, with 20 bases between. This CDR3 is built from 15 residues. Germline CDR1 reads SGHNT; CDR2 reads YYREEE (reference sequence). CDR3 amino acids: CASSLRDLQDEVQFF. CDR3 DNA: TGTGCCAGCAGCTTGAGGGACTTACAAGATGAGGTGCAGTTCTTC.

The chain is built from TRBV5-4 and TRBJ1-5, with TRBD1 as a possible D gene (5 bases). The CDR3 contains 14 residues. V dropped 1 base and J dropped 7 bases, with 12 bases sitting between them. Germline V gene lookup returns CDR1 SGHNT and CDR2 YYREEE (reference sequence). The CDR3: CASSLWAGEQPQHF. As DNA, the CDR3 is TGTGCCAGCAGCTTGTGGGCGGGGGAACAGCCCCAGCATTTT.

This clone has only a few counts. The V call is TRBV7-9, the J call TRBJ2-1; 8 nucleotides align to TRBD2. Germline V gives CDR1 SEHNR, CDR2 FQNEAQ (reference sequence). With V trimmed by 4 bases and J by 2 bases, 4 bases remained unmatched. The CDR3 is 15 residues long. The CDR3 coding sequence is TGTGCCAGCAGCTATCCGGGACTAGCCTACAATGAGCAGTTCTTC. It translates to CASSYPGLAYNEQFF.

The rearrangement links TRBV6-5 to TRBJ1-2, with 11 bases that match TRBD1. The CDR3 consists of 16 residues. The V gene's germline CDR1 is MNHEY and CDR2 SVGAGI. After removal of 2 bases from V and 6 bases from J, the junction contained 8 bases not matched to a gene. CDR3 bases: TGTGCCAGCAGTTACCAGGGAGGGACAGGGGGAAATGGCTACACCTTC. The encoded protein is CASSYQGGTGGNGYTF.